This T cell receptor beta chain was recovered during a study of T-cell memory formation after mild COVID-19. CDR1 is LGHDT and CDR2 is YNNKEL in the germline V gene (reference sequence). The length of the CDR3 is 14 residues. The V end lost 6 bases, the J end lost 2 bases, and 13 bases lay between the germline ends. TCRdb reprocessed the 5' RACE reads with MiXCR, giving one entry per CDR3 protein. This sample has some 600,000 distinct CDR3 sequences, with 17% found just once. The sample consisted of PBMCs or a T cell subset sorted from them (not recorded which). This TCR derives from an adult woman who had mild COVID-19 (a few samples of this study predate the infection). Cell type and time point are not known. J is TRBJ1-2 and V is TRBV3-1, with TRBD1 as a possible D gene (5 bases). The CDR3 nucleotides read TGTGCCAGCAGGGGGGACGGGATGAACTATGGCTACACCTTC. It encodes CASRGDGMNYGYTF.